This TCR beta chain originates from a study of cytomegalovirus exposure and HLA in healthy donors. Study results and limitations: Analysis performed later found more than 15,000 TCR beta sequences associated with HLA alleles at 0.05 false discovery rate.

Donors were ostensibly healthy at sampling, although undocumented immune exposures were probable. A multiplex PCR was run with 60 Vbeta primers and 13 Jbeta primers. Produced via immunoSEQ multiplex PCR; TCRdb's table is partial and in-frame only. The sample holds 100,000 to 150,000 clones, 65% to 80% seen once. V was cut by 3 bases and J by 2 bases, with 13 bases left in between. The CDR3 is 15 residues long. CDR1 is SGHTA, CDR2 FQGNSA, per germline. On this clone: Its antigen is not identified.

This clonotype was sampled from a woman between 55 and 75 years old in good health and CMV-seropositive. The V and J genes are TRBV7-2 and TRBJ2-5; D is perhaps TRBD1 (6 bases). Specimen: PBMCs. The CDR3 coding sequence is TGTGCCAGCAGCTTTAAAGTGGACAGACAAGAGACCCAGTACTTC. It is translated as CASSFKVDRQETQYF.